Below, 29 T cell receptor beta chains from the same sample are listed, as sequenced in a study of blood T cell repertoires in COVID-19. Generated by immunoSEQ multiplex PCR, the TCRdb table keeps only in-frame clones and is missing some. The sample consists of around 450,000 clones, about 85% of them appearing once. The sample taken for sequencing was PBMCs or T cells enriched from blood (not recorded which). The receptors come from a woman aged 18-29 years who had recovered from COVID-19.

V is TRBV2 and J is TRBJ2-7; no firm D call. Trimming removed 6 bases from V and 3 bases from J, with 12 bases in between. The CDR3 has 13 residues. Germline V CDR1 and CDR2: SNHLY, FYNNEI. The CDR3 DNA sequence: TGTGCCAGCAGCCCTGGCCCTGGCTACGAGCAGTACTTC. Translation: CASSPGPGYEQYF.

This chain connects TRBV15 to TRBJ2-7, with D possibly TRBD2 on 7 matching bases. Looked up from germline, CDR1 is LNHNV and CDR2 is YYDKDF (reference sequence). The CDR3 loop spans 14 amino acids. Trimming took 0 bases from V and 4 from J, leaving 10 bases between them. The DNA for the CDR3 is TGTGCCACCAGCAGAGATAAGGGGGGGTACGAGCAGTACTTC. This encodes CATSRDKGGYEQYF.

The CDR3 loop is CASSQTSGHTQYF. The CDR3, as DNA: TGTGCCAGCAGCCAGACTAGTGGGCATACGCAGTATTTT. This chain links TRBV11-1 with TRBJ2-3, with D perhaps matching TRBD2 (6 bases). V was trimmed by 5 bases and J by 7 bases, leaving 13 bases between them. The germline CDR1 and CDR2 sequences are SGHAT and FQDESV (reference sequence). The length of the CDR3 is 13 residues.

This chain's CDR3 is CAWSAFLNTEAFF. CDR3 DNA: TGTGCCTGGAGTGCCTTCCTGAACACTGAAGCTTTCTTT. The chain uses TRBV30 and TRBJ1-1; no definite D call. CDR1 is GTSNPN, CDR2 SVGIG, per germline (reference sequence). The ends were cut back, 1 base at V and 0 bases at J, with 6 bases in the middle. The CDR3 contains 13 residues.

The genes are TRBV19 and TRBJ2-2, with TRBD1 as a possible D gene (5 bases). Germline V gene lookup returns CDR1 LNHDA and CDR2 SQIVND (reference sequence). The CDR3 runs 15 residues. With 7 bases removed from V and 4 bases from J, the gap between germline ends came to 16 bases. The DNA of the CDR3 is TGTGCCAGTAACCCTTGGACCCAGGGCACCGGGGAGCTGTTTTTT. Protein product: CASNPWTQGTGELFF.

The gene calls are TRBV12-3 or TRBV12-4 and TRBJ2-1, with TRBD2 matching 7 bases. Germline trimming cut 5 bases from V and 4 bases from J; bases unmatched to any gene: 2. This CDR3 region has 13 residues. Written as DNA, the CDR3 is TGTGCCAGCAGTACTAGCGCTTACAATGAGCAGTTCTTC. It codes for CASSTSAYNEQFF.

The CDR3 coding sequence is TGTGCCTGGAGTGTACGGACAGAAACTAGCACAGATACGCAGTATTTT. This encodes CAWSVRTETSTDTQYF. V usage is TRBV30 and J usage is TRBJ2-3, with TRBD1 as a possible D gene (6 bases). CDR1 GTSNPN and CDR2 SVGIG come from the germline V gene (reference sequence). There are 16 residues in the CDR3. V lost 0 bases to trimming and J lost 0 bases, with 13 bases between them.

The CDR3 spells CASSLSGDRGTEQYF. DNA of the CDR3: TGTGCCAGCAGCTTAAGCGGGGACAGGGGAACCGAGCAGTACTTC. This chain connects TRBV7-2 to TRBJ2-7; 10 bases line up with TRBD1. The CDR3 is 15 residues long. CDR1 and CDR2 from the germline V gene are SGHTA and FQGNSA. The junction had 7 bases not matched to a gene; V was cut back by 2 bases and J by 6 bases. The full variable domain, with the rest looked up from reference TRBV7-2 and TRBJ2-7, is GAGVSQSPSNKVTEKGKDVELRCDPISGHTALYWYRQSLGQGLEFLIYFQGNSAPDKSGLPSDRFSAERTGGSVSTLTIQRTQQEDSAVYLCASSLSGDRGTEQYFGPGTRLTVT.

The chain employs TRBV5-4 and TRBJ1-4, with 7 bases aligning to TRBD1. CDR1 is SGHNT and CDR2 is YYREEE in the germline V gene (reference sequence). The ends lost 2 bases at V and 6 bases at J; junction bases unmatched: 7. The CDR3 is made up of 15 amino acids. CDR3 coding DNA: TGTGCCAGCAGCTTAGGGGGCCGGGTGGATGAAAAACTGTTTTTT. Translation: CASSLGGRVDEKLFF.

The chain has TRBV5-1 and TRBJ2-7, with D perhaps TRBD2 (7 bases). The V and J ends lost 2 bases and 2 bases respectively, with 11 bases between them. CDR1 is SGHRS and CDR2 is YFSETQ in the germline V gene. This CDR3 region has 14 residues. CDR3: CASSLTGGPYEQYF. In DNA, the CDR3 is TGCGCCAGCAGCTTAACGGGGGGCCCCTACGAGCAGTACTTC. Complete variable domain (other parts from reference TRBV5-1 and TRBJ2-7): KAGVTQTPRYLIKTRGQQVTLSCSPISGHRSVSWYQQTPGQGLQFLFEYFSETQRNKGNFPGRFSGRQFSNSRSEMNVSTLELGDSALYLCASSLTGGPYEQYFGPGTRLTVT.

Ten or more counts support this clone. V gene TRBV4-1 combines with J gene TRBJ1-1; D is unclear. The CDR3 is 15 residues long. The germline V gene encodes CDR1 MGHRA and CDR2 YSYEKL. V lost 6 bases to trimming and J lost 1 base, with 15 bases between them. CDR3 nucleotide sequence: TGCGCCAGCAGTATGAGAGGGTCCGCGAACACTGAAGCTTTCTTT. It specifies CASSMRGSANTEAFF.

CDR3 sequence: CASSLNYGYTF. The CDR3 DNA follows: TGCGCCAGCAGCCTAAACTATGGCTACACCTTC. This rearrangement joins TRBV5-1 to TRBJ1-2; D gene uncertain. CDR1 and CDR2 from the germline V gene are SGHRS and YFSETQ. Trimming took off 4 bases at V and 2 bases at J, with 3 bases between the two ends. CDR3 length: 11 residues.

This clone was counted only a few times. The chain carries TRBV30 and TRBJ2-7; TRBD1 might be the D (5 bases). CDR1 is GTSNPN, CDR2 SVGIG, per germline (reference sequence). V gave up 2 bases and J gave up 6 bases, with 14 bases separating them. The CDR3 has 13 amino acids. CDR3 in DNA: TGTGCCTGGAGTTTAGGGGTCGGTGGCGAGCAGTACTTC. Its translation: CAWSLGVGGEQYF.

A few counts support this clone. The V gene is TRBV19, the J gene TRBJ2-3; the D is unclear. Germline lookup yields CDR1 LNHDA and CDR2 SQIVND (reference sequence). The V end lost 9 bases, the J end lost 2 bases, and 12 bases lay between the germline ends. This CDR3 is built from 13 residues. CDR3 DNA: TGTGCCAGCTTGGGCGCCGTCACAGATACGCAGTATTTT. This translates into CASLGAVTDTQYF. Based on the CDR3 plus reference TRBV19 and TRBJ2-3, the full variable domain is DGGITQSPKYLFRKEGQNVTLSCEQNLNHDAMYWYRQDPGQGLRLIYYSQIVNDFQKGDIAEGYSVSREKKESFPLTVTSAQKNPTAFYLCASLGAVTDTQYFGPGTRLTVL.

This chain joins TRBV15 and TRBJ2-1, with 9 positions matching TRBD1. Germline CDR1 LNHNV, CDR2 YYDKDF (reference sequence). This CDR3 contains 17 residues. V gave up 2 bases and J gave up 5 bases; unmatched junction bases: 10. This chain's CDR3 is CATSRSRGQGFNNEQFF. The CDR3 nucleotides read TGTGCCACCAGCAGAAGTAGGGGACAGGGCTTCAACAATGAGCAGTTCTTC. Based on the CDR3 plus reference TRBV15 and TRBJ2-1, the full variable domain is DAMVIQNPRYQVTQFGKPVTLSCSQTLNHNVMYWYQQKSSQAPKLLFHYYDKDFNNEADTPDNFQSRRPNTSFCFLDIRSPGLGDTAMYLCATSRSRGQGFNNEQFFGPGTRLTVL.

The chain combines TRBV14 with TRBJ1-6; 8 nucleotides align to TRBD1. The CDR3 loop spans 14 amino acids. The germline CDR1 and CDR2 sequences are SGHDN and FVKESK. The ends lost 6 bases at V and 7 bases at J; junction bases unmatched: 5. The CDR3 bases are TGTGCCAGCAGAAGACAGGGGCCAAATTCACCCCTCCACTTT. Protein product: CASRRQGPNSPLHF.

The chain joins TRBV6-5 to TRBJ2-5; 8 bases are shared with TRBD2. The CDR3 is made up of 14 amino acids. The V and J ends lost 6 bases and 6 bases, in that order; junction bases with no gene match: 9. Germline lookup yields CDR1 MNHEY and CDR2 SVGAGI. CDR3 sequence reads: CASRPLSGAKTQYF. The CDR3 bases are TGTGCCAGCAGACCCCTTAGCGGGGCAAAGACCCAGTACTTC.

V usage is TRBV30 and J usage is TRBJ2-1, with 7 bases lining up with TRBD2. The CDR3 has 16 amino acids. The trim removed 0 bases at V and 1 base at J, leaving 6 bases unmatched. Germline lookup yields CDR1 GTSNPN and CDR2 SVGIG (reference sequence). CDR3 loop: CAWSVLSGGSYNEQFF. CDR3 DNA: TGTGCCTGGAGTGTACTATCGGGGGGATCCTACAATGAGCAGTTCTTC.

In this sample, this clone turned up once. The rearrangement links TRBV25-1 to TRBJ1-5, with D hard to call. V was trimmed by 3 bases and J by 1 base, leaving 7 bases between them. The CDR3 length is 14 residues. The germline CDR1 and CDR2 sequences are MGHDK and SYGVNS. The CDR3 nucleotides are TGTGCCAGCAGTGAGGCGGGAAGCAATCAGCCCCAGCATTTT. Residues: CASSEAGSNQPQHF.

The chain joins TRBV10-1 to TRBJ2-3; the D is unclear. This CDR3 region has 16 residues. V gave up 2 bases and J gave up 2 bases, with 14 bases separating them. Germline V lookup: CDR1 WNHNN, CDR2 SYGVQD (reference sequence). The CDR3 protein is CASSEGLSADTDTQYF. The CDR3 DNA reads as TGCGCCAGCAGTGAGGGCCTTAGTGCGGACACAGATACGCAGTATTTT.

V usage is TRBV19 and J usage is TRBJ1-5; tentatively, D is TRBD1 (5 bases). Deletions cut 8 bases from V and 5 bases from J, with 10 bases between. The CDR3 runs to 12 residues. The germline gives CDR1 LNHDA, CDR2 SQIVND (reference sequence). CDR3 sequence (DNA): TGTGCCAGTTCAGAAGGGGATCAGCCCCAGCATTTT. Amino acids: CASSEGDQPQHF.

The chain carries TRBV5-6 and TRBJ1-5, with TRBD1 matching over 7 bases. J lost 7 bases, V lost 1 base, and 5 bases had no gene match. This CDR3 contains 14 residues. Germline V gives CDR1 SGHDT, CDR2 YYEEEE. As DNA, the CDR3 is TGTGCCAGCAGCTTGCAAGGGGGCGGGCAGCCCCAGCATTTT. Amino acid sequence: CASSLQGGGQPQHF.

The chain is built from TRBV20-1 and TRBJ2-3, with 10 bases that match TRBD2. The CDR3 spans 17 residues. In germline, CDR1 is DFQATT, CDR2 SNEGSKA (reference sequence). V was clipped by 3 bases and J by 1 base; unmatched bases: 10. The CDR3 here is CSASVSGGSWGTDTQYF. As DNA, the CDR3 is TGCAGTGCTAGTGTTAGCGGGGGGTCCTGGGGCACAGATACGCAGTATTTT.

The chain employs TRBV14 and TRBJ1-2; D unresolved. The CDR3 is made up of 15 amino acids. In germline, CDR1 is SGHDN, CDR2 FVKESK. The germline V and J ends were trimmed by 2 bases and 8 bases, with 18 bases remaining between them. The CDR3 reads CASSQPGNLAGGYTF. The CDR3 region has the DNA TGTGCCAGCAGCCAACCGGGCAACCTAGCCGGCGGCTACACCTTC.

This clone showed up just a few times. The gene calls are TRBV25-1 and TRBJ1-2; no clear D gene. The CDR3 sequence is 13 residues long. The germline gives CDR1 MGHDK, CDR2 SYGVNS. The germline V and J ends were trimmed by 4 bases and 6 bases, with 12 bases remaining between them. Here the CDR3 DNA reads TGTGCCAGCAGTGCCAGCGGGGAAGATGGCTACACCTTC. Amino acids: CASSASGEDGYTF.

The rearrangement joins TRBV6-5 to TRBJ1-2, with 9 bases aligning to TRBD1. This CDR3 comprises 15 residues. Trimming took 4 bases from V and 3 from J; bases not matched to a gene: 6. Germline CDR1 MNHEY, CDR2 SVGAGI. CDR3 loop: CASSFRDRVDYGYTF. CDR3 DNA sequence: TGTGCCAGCAGTTTCCGGGACAGGGTGGACTATGGCTACACCTTC.

J is TRBJ1-1 and V is TRBV6-5; D not resolved. The CDR3 is made up of 14 amino acids. V was shortened by 7 bases and J by 3 bases, with 15 bases between the two germline ends. Germline V gene sequence: CDR1 MNHEY, CDR2 SVGAGI. CDR3 bases: TGTGCCAGCACTCGACCGGGAGCCGACACTGAAGCTTTCTTT. It specifies CASTRPGADTEAFF.

This chain joins TRBV3-1 (or the pseudogene TRBV3-2) and TRBJ2-3; 7 nucleotides line up with TRBD2. From germline, CDR1 is LGHDT and CDR2 YNNKEL (reference sequence). The CDR3 extends over 16 amino acids. V dropped 0 bases and J dropped 4; count of bases not matched to a gene: 7. The CDR3 nucleotides read TGTGCCAGCAGCCAAGATACTAGCGTCGAGGCAGATACGCAGTATTTT. This codes for CASSQDTSVEADTQYF.

The sample holds one count of this clone. The CDR3 nucleotides read TGTGCCAGCTACTTGAACAGACCGAAGCCCTATGGCTACACCTTC. Its protein is CASYLNRPKPYGYTF. The V and J genes are TRBV6-5 and TRBJ1-2; the D is unclear. The CDR3 has 15 amino acids. Germline CDR1 and CDR2: MNHEY and SVGAGI. V lost 8 bases, J lost 4 bases, and 20 bases lay in between.